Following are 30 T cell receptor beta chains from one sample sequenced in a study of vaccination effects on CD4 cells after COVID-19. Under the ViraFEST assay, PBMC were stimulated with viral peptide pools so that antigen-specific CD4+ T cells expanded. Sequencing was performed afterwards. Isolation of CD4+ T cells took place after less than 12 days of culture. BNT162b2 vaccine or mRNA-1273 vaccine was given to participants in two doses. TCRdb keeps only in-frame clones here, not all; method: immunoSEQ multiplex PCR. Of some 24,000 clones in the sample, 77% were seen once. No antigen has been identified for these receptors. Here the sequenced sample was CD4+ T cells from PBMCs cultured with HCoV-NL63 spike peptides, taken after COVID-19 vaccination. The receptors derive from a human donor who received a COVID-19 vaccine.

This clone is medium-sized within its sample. In nucleotides, the CDR3 is TGTGCCATCGTCCCGGACCCAGTTAAGGGAGGCTACACCTTC. Protein: CAIVPDPVKGGYTF. V is TRBV10-3 and J is TRBJ1-2, with no clear D. The length of the CDR3 is 14 residues. The V gene lost 8 bases and the J gene lost 8 bases, with 21 bases spanning the gap. Germline values: CDR1 ENHRY, CDR2 SYGVKD.

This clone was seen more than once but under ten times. Here the CDR3 reads CASSRESNSPLHF. Here the CDR3 DNA reads TGTGCCAGCAGCCGTGAAAGTAATTCACCCCTCCACTTT. The chain is built from TRBV3-1 (or the pseudogene TRBV3-2) and TRBJ1-6; D remains unclear. This CDR3 comprises 13 residues. In germline, CDR1 is LGHDT, CDR2 YNNKEL (reference sequence). The germline V and J ends were trimmed by 4 bases and 6 bases, with 7 bases remaining between them.

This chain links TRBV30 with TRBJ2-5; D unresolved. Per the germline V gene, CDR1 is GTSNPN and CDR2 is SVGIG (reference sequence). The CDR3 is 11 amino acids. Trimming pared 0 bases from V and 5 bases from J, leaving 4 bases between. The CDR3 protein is CAWSVRETQYF. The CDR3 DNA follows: TGTGCCTGGAGTGTTCGGGAGACCCAGTACTTC.

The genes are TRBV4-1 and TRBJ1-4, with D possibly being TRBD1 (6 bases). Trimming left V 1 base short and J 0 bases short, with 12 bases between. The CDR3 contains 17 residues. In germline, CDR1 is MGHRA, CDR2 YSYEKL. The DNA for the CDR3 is TGCGCCAGCAGCCAAGGGCGGGGACAAGCAACTAATGAAAAACTGTTTTTT. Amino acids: CASSQGRGQATNEKLFF.

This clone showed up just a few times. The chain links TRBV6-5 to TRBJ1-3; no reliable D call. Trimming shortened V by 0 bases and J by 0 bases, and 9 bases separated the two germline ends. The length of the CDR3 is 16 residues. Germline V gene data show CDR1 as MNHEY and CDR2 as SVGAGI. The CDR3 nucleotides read TGTGCCAGCAGTTACTCTGCACTGAGCTCTGGAAACACCATATATTTT. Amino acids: CASSYSALSSGNTIYF.

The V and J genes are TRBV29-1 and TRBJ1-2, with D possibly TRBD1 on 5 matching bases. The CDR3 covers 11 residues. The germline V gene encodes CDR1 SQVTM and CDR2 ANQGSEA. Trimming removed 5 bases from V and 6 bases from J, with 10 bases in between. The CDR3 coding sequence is TGCAGCGTTTTCGGGGGTCATGGCTACACCTTC. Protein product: CSVFGGHGYTF.

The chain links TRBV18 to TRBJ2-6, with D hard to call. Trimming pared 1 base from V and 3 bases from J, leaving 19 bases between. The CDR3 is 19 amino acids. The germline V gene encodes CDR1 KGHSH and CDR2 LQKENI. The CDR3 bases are TGTGCCAGCTCACCACGAGCTGTGCCGGCCGGGCTTGGGGCCAACGTCCTGACTTTC. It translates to CASSPRAVPAGLGANVLTF.

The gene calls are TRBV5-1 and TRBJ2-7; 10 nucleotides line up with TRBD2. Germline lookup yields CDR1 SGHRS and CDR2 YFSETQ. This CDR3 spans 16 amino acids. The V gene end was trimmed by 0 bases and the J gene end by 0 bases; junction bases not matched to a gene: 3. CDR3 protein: CASSLAGLADSYEQYF. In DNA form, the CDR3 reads TGCGCCAGCAGCTTGGCCGGACTAGCGGACTCCTACGAGCAGTACTTC.

The CDR3 region has the DNA TGCGCCAGCAGCCAAGATCGGGCAGGGTCGGGGACTGAAGCTTTCTTT. It encodes CASSQDRAGSGTEAFF. The V call is TRBV4-3, the J call TRBJ1-1; a possible D gene is TRBD1 (5 bases). Trimming removed 0 bases from V and 5 bases from J, with 16 bases in between. This CDR3 is built from 16 residues. Per germline, CDR1 LGHNA and CDR2 YSLEER.

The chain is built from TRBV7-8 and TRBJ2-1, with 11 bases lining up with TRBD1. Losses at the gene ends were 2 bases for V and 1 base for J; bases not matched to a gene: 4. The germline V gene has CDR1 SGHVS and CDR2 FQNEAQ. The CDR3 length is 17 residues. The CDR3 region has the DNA TGTGCCAGCAGCTTAACGGGACAGGGGGGATCCTACAATGAGCAGTTCTTC. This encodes CASSLTGQGGSYNEQFF.

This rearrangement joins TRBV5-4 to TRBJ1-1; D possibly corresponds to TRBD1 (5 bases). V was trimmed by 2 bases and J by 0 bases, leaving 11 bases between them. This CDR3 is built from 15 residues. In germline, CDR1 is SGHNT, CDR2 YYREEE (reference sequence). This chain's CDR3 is CASSLRGPMNTEAFF. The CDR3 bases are TGTGCCAGCAGCTTAAGGGGCCCCATGAACACTGAAGCTTTCTTT.

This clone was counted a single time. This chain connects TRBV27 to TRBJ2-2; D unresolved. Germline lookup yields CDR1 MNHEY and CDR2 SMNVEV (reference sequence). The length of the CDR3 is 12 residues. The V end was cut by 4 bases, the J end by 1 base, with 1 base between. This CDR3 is CASSWNTGELFF. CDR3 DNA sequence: TGTGCCAGCAGTTGGAACACCGGGGAGCTGTTTTTT.

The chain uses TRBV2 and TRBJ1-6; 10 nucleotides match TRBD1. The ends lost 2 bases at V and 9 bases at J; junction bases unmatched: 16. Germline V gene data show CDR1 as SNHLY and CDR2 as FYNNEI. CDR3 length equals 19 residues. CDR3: CASSEQDQAGTGVGSPLHF. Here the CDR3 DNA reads TGTGCCAGCAGTGAACAAGACCAGGCGGGGACAGGGGTAGGTTCACCCCTCCACTTT.

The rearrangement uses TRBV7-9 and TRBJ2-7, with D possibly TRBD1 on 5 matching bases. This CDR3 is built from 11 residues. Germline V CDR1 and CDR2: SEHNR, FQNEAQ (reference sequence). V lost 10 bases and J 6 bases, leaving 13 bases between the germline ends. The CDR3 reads CAILGAGEQYF. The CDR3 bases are TGTGCCATCTTAGGGGCAGGCGAGCAGTACTTC.

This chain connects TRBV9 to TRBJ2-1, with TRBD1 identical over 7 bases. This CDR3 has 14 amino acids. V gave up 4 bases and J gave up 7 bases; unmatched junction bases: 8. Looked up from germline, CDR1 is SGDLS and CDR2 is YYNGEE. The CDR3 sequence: CASSTRDSPNEQFF. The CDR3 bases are TGTGCCAGCAGCACCCGGGACAGCCCTAATGAGCAGTTCTTC.

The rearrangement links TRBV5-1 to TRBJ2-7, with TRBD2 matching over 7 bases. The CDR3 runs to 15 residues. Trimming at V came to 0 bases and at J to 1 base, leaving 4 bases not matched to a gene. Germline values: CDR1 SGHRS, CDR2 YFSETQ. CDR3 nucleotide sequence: TGCGCCAGCAGCTTGGCCGGGACTAATTCCTACGAGCAGTACTTC. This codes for CASSLAGTNSYEQYF.

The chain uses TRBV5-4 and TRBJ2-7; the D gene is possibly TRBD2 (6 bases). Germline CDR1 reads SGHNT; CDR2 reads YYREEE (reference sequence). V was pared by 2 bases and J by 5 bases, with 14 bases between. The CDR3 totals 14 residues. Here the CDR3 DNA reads TGTGCCAGCAGCTTAGCGGGCTACTTCCACGAGCAGTACTTC. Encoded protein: CASSLAGYFHEQYF.

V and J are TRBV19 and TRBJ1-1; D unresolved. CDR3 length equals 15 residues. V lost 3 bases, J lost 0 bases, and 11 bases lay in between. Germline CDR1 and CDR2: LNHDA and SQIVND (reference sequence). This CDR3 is CASSIQATMNTEAFF. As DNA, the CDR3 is TGTGCCAGTAGTATCCAGGCAACAATGAACACTGAAGCTTTCTTT.

The CDR3 reads CASTDRLRSYEQYF. The CDR3 DNA reads as TGTGCCAGTACCGACAGGCTAAGGTCCTACGAGCAGTACTTC. V usage is TRBV2 and J usage is TRBJ2-7, with a possible D match to TRBD1 (6 bases). CDR3 length: 14 residues. Germline assignment: CDR1 SNHLY and CDR2 FYNNEI. V was pared by 9 bases and J by 1 base, with 16 bases between.

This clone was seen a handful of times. CDR3: CASSPRDSPLHF. The CDR3 DNA follows: TGTGCCAGCTCACCACGTGATTCACCCCTCCACTTT. The chain recombines TRBV18 with TRBJ1-6; D unclear. V gave up 1 base and J gave up 8 bases, with 3 bases separating them. Germline lookup yields CDR1 KGHSH and CDR2 LQKENI. The CDR3 runs to 12 residues.

The CDR3 nucleotides read TGTGCCAGCAGCTTAAGAGGCCATAGCACAGATACGCAGTATTTT. Its translation: CASSLRGHSTDTQYF. The chain is built from TRBV7-2 and TRBJ2-3; D unresolved. CDR3 length: 15 residues. V lost 2 bases and J 0 bases, leaving 9 bases between the germline ends. The germline gives CDR1 SGHTA, CDR2 FQGNSA.

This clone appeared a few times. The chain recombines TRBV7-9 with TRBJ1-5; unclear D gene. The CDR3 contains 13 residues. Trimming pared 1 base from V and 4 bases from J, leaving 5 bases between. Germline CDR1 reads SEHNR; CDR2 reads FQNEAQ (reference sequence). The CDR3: CASSLDTNQPQHF. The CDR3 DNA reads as TGTGCCAGCAGCTTAGACACGAATCAGCCCCAGCATTTT.

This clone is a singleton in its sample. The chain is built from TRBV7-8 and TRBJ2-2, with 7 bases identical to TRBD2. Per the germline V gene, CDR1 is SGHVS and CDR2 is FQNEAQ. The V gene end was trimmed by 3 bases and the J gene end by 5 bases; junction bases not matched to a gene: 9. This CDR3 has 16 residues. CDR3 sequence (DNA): TGTGCCAGCAGCTTTACACGGGAGGCTTTTACCGGGGAGCTGTTTTTT. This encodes CASSFTREAFTGELFF.

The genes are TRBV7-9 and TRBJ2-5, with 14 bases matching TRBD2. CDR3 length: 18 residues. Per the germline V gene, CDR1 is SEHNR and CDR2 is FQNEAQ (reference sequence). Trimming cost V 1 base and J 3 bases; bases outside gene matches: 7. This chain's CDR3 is CASSLVVLTSGREETQYF. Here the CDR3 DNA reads TGTGCCAGCAGCTTAGTAGTATTGACTAGCGGGAGGGAAGAGACCCAGTACTTC.

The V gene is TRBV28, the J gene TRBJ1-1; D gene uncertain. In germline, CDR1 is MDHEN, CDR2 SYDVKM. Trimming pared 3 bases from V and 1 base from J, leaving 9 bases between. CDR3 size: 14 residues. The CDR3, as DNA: TGTGCCAGCAGTTTGTGGCAGTCGAACACTGAAGCTTTCTTT. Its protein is CASSLWQSNTEAFF.

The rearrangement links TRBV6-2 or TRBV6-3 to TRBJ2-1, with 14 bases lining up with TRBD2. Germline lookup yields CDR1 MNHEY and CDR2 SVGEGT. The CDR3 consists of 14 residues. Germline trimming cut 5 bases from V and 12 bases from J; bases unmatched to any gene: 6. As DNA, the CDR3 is TGTGCCAGCAGTCTGACTAGCGGGGGGGCAGGGCAGTTCTTC. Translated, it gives CASSLTSGGAGQFF.

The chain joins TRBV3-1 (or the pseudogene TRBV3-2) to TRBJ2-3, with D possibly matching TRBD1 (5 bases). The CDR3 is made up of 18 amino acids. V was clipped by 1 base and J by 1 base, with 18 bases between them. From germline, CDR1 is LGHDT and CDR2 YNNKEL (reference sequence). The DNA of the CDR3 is TGTGCCAGCAGCCAAGTGGGAATCAGGGCGCAAGGCACAGATACGCAGTATTTT. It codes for CASSQVGIRAQGTDTQYF.

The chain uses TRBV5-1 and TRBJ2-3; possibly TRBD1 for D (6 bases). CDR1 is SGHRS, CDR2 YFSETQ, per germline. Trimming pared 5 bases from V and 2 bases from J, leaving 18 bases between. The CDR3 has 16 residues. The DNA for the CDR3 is TGCGCCAGCAGGTGGACAGCAATCACCTTCACAGATACGCAGTATTTT. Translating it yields CASRWTAITFTDTQYF.

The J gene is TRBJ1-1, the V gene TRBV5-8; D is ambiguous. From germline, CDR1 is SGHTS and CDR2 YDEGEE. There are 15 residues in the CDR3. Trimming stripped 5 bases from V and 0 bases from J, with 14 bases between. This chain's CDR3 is CASSPGGLLNTEAFF. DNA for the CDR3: TGTGCCAGCAGTCCCGGCGGGTTACTGAACACTGAAGCTTTCTTT.

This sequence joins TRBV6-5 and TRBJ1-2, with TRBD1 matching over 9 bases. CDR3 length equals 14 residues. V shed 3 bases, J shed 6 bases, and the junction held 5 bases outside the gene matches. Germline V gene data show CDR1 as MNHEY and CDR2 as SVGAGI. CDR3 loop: CASSYSGQGHGYTF. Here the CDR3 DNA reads TGTGCCAGCAGTTATTCAGGACAGGGGCATGGCTACACCTTC.